This TCR beta chain is from a study of response to subunit inactivated influenza vaccine. Regarding the study as a whole: The study's authors posited that every seasonal influenza vaccination enlists few new T cells.

TCRdb used MiXCR to reprocess the RT-PCR reads, holding one entry per CDR3 protein. The sample yields approximately 730,000 distinct CDR3 sequences, 14% seen once. As regards this clonotype: The antigen is undetermined.

Sequenced material: PBMCs from blood, taken less than 15 days before vaccination. The sequence derives from a man aged 45-65 years who received an inactivated influenza vaccine.

CDR3 protein: CASSFSRDPHEQFF. The CDR3 DNA is TGTGCCAGCAGCTTCTCCCGGGACCCACATGAGCAGTTCTTC. The chain links TRBV7-2 to TRBJ2-1; either TRBD1 or TRBD2 may supply D (5 bases each). CDR1 and CDR2 (germline): SGHTA, FQGNSA. The CDR3 loop spans 14 amino acids. With 3 bases removed from V and 8 bases from J, the gap between germline ends came to 14 bases.